This T cell receptor (beta chain) was captured in a study of cytomegalovirus exposure and HLA in healthy donors. Study-wide findings and caveats: Per published accounts, TCR beta sequences correctly predicted the HLA-A and HLA-B alleles of most subjects.

Looked up from germline, CDR1 is SNHLY and CDR2 is FYNNEI. CDR3 length equals 13 residues. Losses at the gene ends were 6 bases for V and 1 base for J; bases not matched to a gene: 2. A multiplex PCR was run with 60 Vbeta primers and 13 Jbeta primers. Libraries were prepared by immunoSEQ multiplex PCR; TCRdb keeps only in-frame clonotypes and omits some of them. Of some 220,000 clones in the sample, more than 75% were seen once. In this sample, this clone turned up a few times. Its antigen is undetermined. This chain uses TRBV2 with TRBJ1-1; 7 bases agree with TRBD1. Material: PBMCs. This TCR was recovered from a girl aged 2-10 years in good health and CMV-seronegative. The CDR3: CASSRQGNTEAFF. The CDR3 DNA reads as TGTGCCAGCAGCCGACAGGGGAACACTGAAGCTTTCTTT.